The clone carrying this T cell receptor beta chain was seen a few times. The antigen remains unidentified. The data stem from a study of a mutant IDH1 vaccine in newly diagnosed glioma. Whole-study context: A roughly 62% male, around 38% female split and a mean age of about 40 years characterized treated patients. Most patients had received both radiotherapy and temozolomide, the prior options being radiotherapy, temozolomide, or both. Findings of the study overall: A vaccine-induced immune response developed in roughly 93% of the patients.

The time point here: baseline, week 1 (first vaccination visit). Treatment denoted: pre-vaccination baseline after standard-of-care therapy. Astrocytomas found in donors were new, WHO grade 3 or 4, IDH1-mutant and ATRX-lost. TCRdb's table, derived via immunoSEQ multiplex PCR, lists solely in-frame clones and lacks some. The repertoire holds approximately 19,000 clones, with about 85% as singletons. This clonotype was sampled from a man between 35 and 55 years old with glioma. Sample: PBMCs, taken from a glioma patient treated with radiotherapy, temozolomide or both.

The CDR3, as DNA: TGTGCCAGCGAATTGGAGAGAAGGTTGGGCTATGGCTACACCTTC. This translates into CASELERRLGYGYTF. V gene TRBV6-1 combines with J gene TRBJ1-2; D gene unclear. Trimming removed 8 bases at V and 4 bases at J, with 20 bases between. CDR1 and CDR2 from the germline V gene are MNHNS and SASEGT. This CDR3 spans 15 amino acids.